Presented here are 32 T cell receptor beta chains from one specimen sequenced in a study of blood T cell repertoires in COVID-19. The method was immunoSEQ multiplex PCR; TCRdb's version includes in-frame clones alone and lacks a portion of them. Here the sample spans about 220,000 clones, about 86% being singletons. Sequenced material: PBMCs or T cells enriched from blood (not recorded which). The receptors here all came from a woman aged 40 to 49 with acute COVID-19.

The genes are TRBV6-5 and TRBJ1-1, with TRBD1 as a possible D gene (5 bases). Trimming left V 0 bases short and J 6 bases short, with 14 bases between. Germline CDR1 and CDR2: MNHEY and SVGAGI. There are 15 residues in the CDR3. The CDR3 sequence is CASSYSIQPGAEAFF. CDR3 nucleotide sequence: TGTGCCAGCAGTTACTCGATTCAACCGGGGGCTGAAGCTTTCTTT.

The chain couples TRBV25-1 to TRBJ2-3; no reliable D call. Trimming stripped 1 base from V and 4 bases from J, with 9 bases between. This CDR3 contains 14 residues. From germline, CDR1 is MGHDK and CDR2 SYGVNS. CDR3: CASSELVRADTQYF. The CDR3 DNA is TGTGCCAGCAGTGAATTGGTTCGGGCAGATACGCAGTATTTT.

The chain recombines TRBV27 with TRBJ2-7; 10 bases are shared with TRBD2. CDR3 length: 15 amino acids. V shed 10 bases and J 5 bases; nucleotides not matched to a gene: 14. CDR1 MNHEY and CDR2 SMNVEV come from the germline V gene (reference sequence). CDR3 region: CATKVRSGGNNEQYF. In DNA, the CDR3 is TGTGCCACGAAAGTCCGTAGCGGGGGGAACAACGAGCAGTACTTC.

The rearrangement uses TRBV9 and TRBJ2-6; a weak D match, TRBD2 (6 bases). CDR3 size: 14 residues. Trimming took off 4 bases at V and 5 bases at J, with 10 bases between the two ends. CDR1 and CDR2 (germline): SGDLS, YYNGEE. This CDR3 reads CASSPAGRANVLTF. The CDR3, as DNA: TGTGCCAGCAGCCCGGCGGGGAGGGCCAACGTCCTGACTTTC.

The chain is built from TRBV11-2 and TRBJ2-2, with 8 bases aligning to TRBD1. CDR3 size: 15 residues. Germline V gives CDR1 SGHAT, CDR2 FQNNGV. The V segment lost 5 bases and the J segment 5 bases; nucleotides outside the gene matches: 7. CDR3 DNA sequence: TGTGCCAGCAGCCAAGGACAGGGTCGAACCGGGGAGCTGTTTTTT. Translating gives CASSQGQGRTGELFF.

This CDR3 reads CASSPTGAVNTEAFF. In DNA form, the CDR3 reads TGTGCCAGCTCACCGACAGGGGCCGTTAACACTGAAGCTTTCTTT. The chain links TRBV18 to TRBJ1-1; 8 bases align to TRBD1. Germline CDR1 is KGHSH and CDR2 is LQKENI. Trimming removed 3 bases from V and 2 bases from J; junction bases left unmatched: 5. The CDR3 loop spans 15 amino acids.

This clone has more than one count but fewer than ten. The genes are TRBV28 and TRBJ1-3, with D unresolved. The CDR3 spans 13 residues. The V end lost 8 bases, the J end lost 2 bases, and 10 bases lay between the germline ends. Germline CDR1 is MDHEN and CDR2 is SYDVKM. CDR3 nucleotide sequence: TGTGCCAGCCGTATATCGGCTGGAAACACCATATATTTT. It is translated as CASRISAGNTIYF.

The chain joins TRBV15 to TRBJ2-7; 10 bases map to TRBD1. Trimming at V came to 5 bases and at J to 6 bases, leaving 7 bases not matched to a gene. The CDR3 spans 14 residues. CDR1 and CDR2 (germline): LNHNV, YYDKDF (reference sequence). The chain's CDR3 is CATSGRDRGFEQYF. The CDR3 region has the DNA TGTGCCACCAGCGGCCGGGACAGGGGTTTCGAGCAGTACTTC.

The genes are TRBV27 and TRBJ1-6; D gene ambiguous. CDR1 MNHEY and CDR2 SMNVEV come from the germline V gene (reference sequence). Trimming cost V 6 bases and J 8 bases, with 14 bases left between them. The length of the CDR3 is 14 residues. The CDR3 reads CASSYRRSDSPLHF. In nucleotides, the CDR3 is TGTGCCAGCAGCTACCGCCGGTCGGATTCACCCCTCCACTTT.

The V gene is TRBV4-2, the J gene TRBJ1-3; 7 bases are shared with TRBD1. This CDR3 has 16 residues. The germline V gene encodes CDR1 LGHNA and CDR2 YNFKEQ. Trimming took 3 bases from V and 3 from J; bases not matched to a gene: 8. The CDR3 DNA is TGTGCCAGCAGCCACGTGGGGCAGGGGGGTGGAAACACCATATATTTT. Its translation is CASSHVGQGGGNTIYF.

The V and J genes are TRBV30 and TRBJ1-5, with D uncertain. The CDR3 consists of 13 residues. V was cut by 2 bases and J by 5 bases, with 10 bases left in between. Germline lookup yields CDR1 GTSNPN and CDR2 SVGIG (reference sequence). This CDR3 reads CAWSPGNYQPQHF. CDR3 coding DNA: TGTGCCTGGAGTCCGGGGAACTATCAGCCCCAGCATTTT.

Only a few counts were recorded for this clone. Distinct nucleotide sequences in the sample also encode this CDR3. This rearrangement joins TRBV18 to TRBJ2-1, with D tentatively TRBD2 (5 bases). Germline CDR1 KGHSH, CDR2 LQKENI. Trimming shortened V by 6 bases and J by 0 bases, and 6 bases separated the two germline ends. The CDR3 is 13 amino acids. DNA for the CDR3: TGTGCCAGCTCGGACTCCTCCTACAATGAGCAGTTCTTC. This translates into CASSDSSYNEQFF.

The chain links TRBV23-1 to TRBJ2-5, with D tentatively TRBD1 (6 bases). TRBV23-1 counts as an open reading frame of uncertain function. This CDR3 comprises 16 residues. The V end lost 2 bases, the J end lost 3 bases, and 16 bases lay between the germline ends. DNA of the CDR3: TGCGCCAGCAGTCAAATTACAGGGACGGAAGAAGAGACCCAGTACTTC. It specifies CASSQITGTEEETQYF.

The V call is TRBV6-6, the J call TRBJ2-5; 13 bases agree with TRBD2. This CDR3 spans 18 amino acids. J was trimmed by 2 bases and V by 5 bases; bases with no gene match: 11. Germline lookup yields CDR1 MNHNY and CDR2 SVGAGI (reference sequence). CDR3 region: CASSPPGLAGFFQETQYF. The CDR3 bases are TGTGCCAGCAGTCCACCGGGACTAGCGGGGTTCTTTCAAGAGACCCAGTACTTC.

The rearrangement uses TRBV30 and TRBJ1-4, with 10 bases that match TRBD1. V trimming: 3 bases; J trimming: 4 bases; junction bases outside the gene matches: 8. Germline V CDR1 and CDR2: GTSNPN, SVGIG (reference sequence). The length of the CDR3 is 16 residues. In nucleotides, the CDR3 is TGTGCCTGGAGCGTTCCGAGGACAGGGGGTAATGAAAAACTGTTTTTT. As protein: CAWSVPRTGGNEKLFF.

The chain links TRBV28 to TRBJ2-3; 7 bases are shared with TRBD2. The J segment lost 5 bases and the V segment lost 2 bases, leaving 7 bases of the junction unmatched. Germline-derived CDR1 and CDR2 are MDHEN and SYDVKM. CDR3 length equals 15 residues. CDR3 sequence: CASSLSAGVQDTQYF. The DNA for the CDR3 is TGTGCCAGCAGTTTAAGTGCGGGAGTTCAAGATACGCAGTATTTT.

This clone showed up just once. The CDR3, as DNA: TGTGCCAGCATTTCATCCAGGGGGCATGGCTACACCTTC. Translation gives CASISSRGHGYTF. The V call is TRBV3-1 (or the pseudogene TRBV3-2), the J call TRBJ1-2; 8 nucleotides match TRBD1. CDR3 length: 13 residues. From germline, CDR1 is LGHDT and CDR2 YNNKEL (reference sequence). J gave up 6 bases and V 7 bases, and 7 bases lay outside the gene matches.

In nucleotides, the CDR3 is TGTGCCAGTACCCCTGTAGGAGCGGGAGCAGATACGCAGTATTTT. This encodes CASTPVGAGADTQYF. V is TRBV19 and J is TRBJ2-3, with 8 positions matching TRBD2. V lost 7 bases to trimming and J lost 4 bases; unmatched junction nucleotides: 10. In germline, CDR1 is LNHDA, CDR2 SQIVND (reference sequence). This CDR3 has 15 residues.

This chain connects TRBV7-2 to TRBJ1-1; D may be TRBD1 (6 bases). The CDR3 is 13 residues long. CDR1 is SGHTA and CDR2 is FQGNSA in the germline V gene. The V gene lost 5 bases and the J gene lost 4 bases, with 11 bases spanning the gap. CDR3 in amino acids: CASSPRTATEAFF. For the CDR3, the DNA is TGTGCCAGCAGCCCCAGGACAGCCACTGAAGCTTTCTTT.

This clone was seen only a few times. The chain recombines TRBV6-6 with TRBJ2-4; 8 positions agree with TRBD1. After removal of 6 bases from V and 0 bases from J, the junction contained 19 bases not matched to a gene. Germline V gene sequence: CDR1 MNHNY, CDR2 SVGAGI (reference sequence). This CDR3 comprises 20 residues. CDR3 residues: CASSKSQGAPTAVAKNIQYF. CDR3 DNA sequence: TGTGCCAGCAGCAAATCCCAGGGGGCGCCTACAGCCGTAGCCAAAAACATTCAGTACTTC.

This clone showed up just once. V usage is TRBV2 and J usage is TRBJ2-5; TRBD2 matches 9 bases. From germline, CDR1 is SNHLY and CDR2 FYNNEI. This CDR3 contains 16 residues. J lost 2 bases, V lost 3 bases, and 7 bases had no gene match. Written as DNA, the CDR3 is TGTGCCAGCAGTGAGGGGTTAGCGGGGGTACAAGAGACCCAGTACTTC. Amino acid sequence: CASSEGLAGVQETQYF. The variable domain in full, completed from reference TRBV2 and TRBJ2-5, reads EPEVTQTPSHQVTQMGQEVILRCVPISNHLYFYWYRQILGQKVEFLVSFYNNEISEKSEIFDDQFSVERPDGSNFTLKIRSTKLEDSAMYFCASSEGLAGVQETQYFGPGTRLLVL.

The rearrangement joins TRBV7-6 to TRBJ2-2; 7 nucleotides line up with TRBD1. V trimming: 5 bases; J trimming: 3 bases; junction bases outside the gene matches: 6. Germline V gene sequence: CDR1 SGHVS, CDR2 FNYEAQ. This CDR3 is built from 15 residues. The CDR3 coding sequence is TGTGCCAGCAGCGCCCGGGACAGAGACACCGGGGAGCTGTTTTTT. It translates to CASSARDRDTGELFF.

This sequence joins TRBV7-8 and TRBJ2-7; TRBD1 agrees at 12 bases. The CDR3 is 17 residues long. V was pared by 1 base and J by 1 base, with 5 bases of the junction left unmatched. The germline gives CDR1 SGHVS, CDR2 FQNEAQ. As DNA, the CDR3 is TGTGCCAGCAGCTTAGGGGACAGGGGGCGGAGGTCCTACGAGCAGTACTTC. The encoded protein is CASSLGDRGRRSYEQYF. Looking up the rest from reference TRBV7-8 and TRBJ2-7 gives the full variable domain: GAGVSQSPRYKVAKRGQDVALRCDPISGHVSLFWYQQALGQGPEFLTYFQNEAQLDKSGLPSDRFFAERPEGSVSTLKIQRTQQEDSAVYLCASSLGDRGRRSYEQYFGPGTRLTVT.

This clone was counted only a few times. The rearrangement uses TRBV7-2 and TRBJ2-7, with D uncertain. The CDR3 totals 14 residues. The V gene's germline CDR1 is SGHTA and CDR2 FQGNSA. Trimming left V 5 bases short and J 0 bases short, with 11 bases between. DNA of the CDR3: TGTGCCAGCAGCAAAGACAAGAGCTCCTACGAGCAGTACTTC. This codes for CASSKDKSSYEQYF.

The CDR3 sequence is CASRKTFNRGTNEKLFF. CDR3 coding DNA: TGCGCCAGCAGGAAGACCTTTAACAGGGGAACTAATGAAAAACTGTTTTTT. The V gene is TRBV4-1, the J gene TRBJ1-4; 7 positions agree with TRBD1. The CDR3 extends over 17 amino acids. CDR1 and CDR2 (germline): MGHRA, YSYEKL. V gave up 6 bases and J gave up 1 base; unmatched junction bases: 11.

This clone was found a few times. This sequence joins TRBV27 and TRBJ2-7; possible D gene TRBD1, 6 bases. CDR1 is MNHEY, CDR2 SMNVEV, per germline (reference sequence). V was clipped by 3 bases and J by 4 bases, with 10 bases between them. This CDR3 region has 13 residues. CDR3 DNA sequence: TGTGCCAGCAGTTTGTCCAGGGGATACGAGCAGTACTTC. It encodes CASSLSRGYEQYF.

The chain couples TRBV7-9 to TRBJ1-1, with 7 bases aligning to TRBD1. V dropped 0 bases and J dropped 6; count of bases not matched to a gene: 7. The CDR3 has 15 amino acids. CDR1 and CDR2 from the germline V gene are SEHNR and FQNEAQ (reference sequence). CDR3 residues: CASSLAGQFLAEAFF. Here the CDR3 DNA reads TGTGCCAGCAGCTTAGCGGGACAGTTTCTTGCTGAAGCTTTCTTT.

The V gene is TRBV28, the J gene TRBJ2-7, with D maybe TRBD2 (5 bases). CDR1 and CDR2 from the germline V gene are MDHEN and SYDVKM. V was cut by 3 bases and J by 1 base, with 13 bases left in between. The CDR3 extends over 15 amino acids. CDR3 coding DNA: TGTGCCAGCAGTTTGGCGGGCCAGAGTTCCTACGAGCAGTACTTC. This encodes CASSLAGQSSYEQYF.

The chain combines TRBV28 with TRBJ2-7; 7 positions agree with TRBD1. From germline, CDR1 is MDHEN and CDR2 SYDVKM. The CDR3 sequence is 12 residues long. Trimming removed 6 bases from V and 4 bases from J; junction bases left unmatched: 3. CDR3 nucleotide sequence: TGTGCCAGCAGCCTGGGACAGTACGAGCAGTACTTC. Translation gives CASSLGQYEQYF.

This clone was recorded a few times. The chain uses TRBV5-1 and TRBJ2-2; D perhaps matches TRBD2 (5 bases). The V and J ends lost 5 bases and 1 base respectively, with 18 bases between them. The CDR3 runs 17 residues. Germline CDR1 is SGHRS and CDR2 is YFSETQ. The CDR3 reads CASREGTITLNTGELFF. CDR3 DNA: TGCGCCAGCAGAGAGGGAACCATCACCCTGAACACCGGGGAGCTGTTTTTT.

The chain carries TRBV5-1 and TRBJ2-1, with TRBD2 matching 16 bases. CDR3 length: 16 residues. With 4 bases clipped from V and 8 bases from J, the junction kept 6 bases outside the gene matches. CDR1 and CDR2 (germline): SGHRS, YFSETQ. CDR3 coding DNA: TGCGCCAGCAGCCCGGGACTAGCGGGAGGGCCTCATGAGCAGTTCTTC. It specifies CASSPGLAGGPHEQFF.

The rearrangement joins TRBV7-2 to TRBJ1-4, with D unclear. The CDR3 contains 14 residues. Trimming took 3 bases from V and 8 from J, leaving 13 bases between them. Germline V CDR1 and CDR2: SGHTA, FQGNSA. This CDR3 is CASSFNRVGEKLFF. For the CDR3, the DNA is TGTGCCAGCAGCTTCAACAGAGTTGGGGAAAAACTGTTTTTT.